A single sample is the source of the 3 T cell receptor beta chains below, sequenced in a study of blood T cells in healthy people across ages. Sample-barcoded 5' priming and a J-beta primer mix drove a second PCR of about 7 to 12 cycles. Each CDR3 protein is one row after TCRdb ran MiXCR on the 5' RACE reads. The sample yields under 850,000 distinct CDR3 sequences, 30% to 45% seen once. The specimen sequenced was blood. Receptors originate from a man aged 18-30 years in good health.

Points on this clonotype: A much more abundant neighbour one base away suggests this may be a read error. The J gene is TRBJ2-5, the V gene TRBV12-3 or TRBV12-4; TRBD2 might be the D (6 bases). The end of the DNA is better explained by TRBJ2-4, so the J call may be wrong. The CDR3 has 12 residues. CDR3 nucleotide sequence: TGTGCCGGCAGCTTTGGGGGGAACATTCAGTACTTC. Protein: CAGSFGGNIQYF.

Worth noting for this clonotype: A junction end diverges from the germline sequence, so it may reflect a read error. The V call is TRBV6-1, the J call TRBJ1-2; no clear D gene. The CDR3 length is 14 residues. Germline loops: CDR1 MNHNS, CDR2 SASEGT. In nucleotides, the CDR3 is TGTGACAGCAGTGAAGGCGCGGGTAACTATGGCTACACCTTC. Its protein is CDSSEGAGNYGYTF.

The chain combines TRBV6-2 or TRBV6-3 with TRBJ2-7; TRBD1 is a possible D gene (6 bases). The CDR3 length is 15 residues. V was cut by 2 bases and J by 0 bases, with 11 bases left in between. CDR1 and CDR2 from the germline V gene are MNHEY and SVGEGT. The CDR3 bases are TGTGCCAGCAGTTACGGGACAACGTACTCCTACGAGCAGTACTTC. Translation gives CASSYGTTYSYEQYF.